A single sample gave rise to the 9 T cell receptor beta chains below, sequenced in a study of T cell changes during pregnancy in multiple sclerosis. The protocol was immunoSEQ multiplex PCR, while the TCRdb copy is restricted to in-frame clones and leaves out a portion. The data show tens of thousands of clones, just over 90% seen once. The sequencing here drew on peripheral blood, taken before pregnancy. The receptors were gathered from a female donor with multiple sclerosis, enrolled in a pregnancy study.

CDR3 region: CASSQESPLVAYEQYF. For the CDR3, the DNA is TGCGCCAGCAGCCAAGAATCGCCGCTCGTAGCCTACGAGCAGTACTTC. This chain joins TRBV4-1 and TRBJ2-7, with no clear D. Germline CDR1 MGHRA, CDR2 YSYEKL. V shed 0 bases and J shed 2 bases, with 14 bases lying between them. The CDR3 sequence is 16 residues long.

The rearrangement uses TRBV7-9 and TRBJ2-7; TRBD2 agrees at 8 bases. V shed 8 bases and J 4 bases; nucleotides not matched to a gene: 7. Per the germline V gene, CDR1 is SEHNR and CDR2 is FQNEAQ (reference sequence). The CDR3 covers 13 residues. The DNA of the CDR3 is TGTGCCAGCCAAGCGGGAGTAAAATACGAGCAGTACTTC. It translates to CASQAGVKYEQYF.

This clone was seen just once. The CDR3 DNA is TGTGCCAGTAGTAAGGACAGGAGGAACACCGGGGAGCTGTTTTTT. Translated: CASSKDRRNTGELFF. The chain recombines TRBV19 with TRBJ2-2, with 7 bases matching TRBD1. The CDR3 has 15 amino acids. Unmatched junction bases numbered 3, after V lost 4 bases and J lost 1 base. Germline CDR1 reads LNHDA; CDR2 reads SQIVND (reference sequence).

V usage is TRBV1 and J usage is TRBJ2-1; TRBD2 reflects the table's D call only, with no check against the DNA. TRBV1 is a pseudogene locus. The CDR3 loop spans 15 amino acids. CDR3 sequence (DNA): TGCACCAGCAGCCGCAGAAGGAGGGCTGGCGATGAGCAGTTCTTC. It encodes CTSSRRRRAGDEQFF.

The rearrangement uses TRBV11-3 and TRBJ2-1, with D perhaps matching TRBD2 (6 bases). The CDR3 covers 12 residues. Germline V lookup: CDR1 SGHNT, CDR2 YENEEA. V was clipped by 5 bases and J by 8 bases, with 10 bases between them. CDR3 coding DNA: TGTGCCAGCAGCCGCGGGACTCATGAGCAGTTCTTC. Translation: CASSRGTHEQFF.

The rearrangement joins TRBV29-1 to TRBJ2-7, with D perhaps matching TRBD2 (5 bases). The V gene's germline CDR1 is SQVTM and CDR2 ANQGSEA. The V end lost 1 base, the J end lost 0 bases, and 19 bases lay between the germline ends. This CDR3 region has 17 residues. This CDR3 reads CSVEGVNRRGYSYEQYF. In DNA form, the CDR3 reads TGCAGCGTTGAAGGAGTAAATCGTCGGGGTTACTCCTACGAGCAGTACTTC.

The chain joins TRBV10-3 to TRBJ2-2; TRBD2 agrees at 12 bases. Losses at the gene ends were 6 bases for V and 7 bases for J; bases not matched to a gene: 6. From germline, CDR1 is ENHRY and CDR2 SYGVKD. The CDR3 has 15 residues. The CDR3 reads CAIRDRLAGVGELFF. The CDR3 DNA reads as TGTGCCATCAGGGATCGACTAGCGGGAGTCGGGGAGCTGTTTTTT.

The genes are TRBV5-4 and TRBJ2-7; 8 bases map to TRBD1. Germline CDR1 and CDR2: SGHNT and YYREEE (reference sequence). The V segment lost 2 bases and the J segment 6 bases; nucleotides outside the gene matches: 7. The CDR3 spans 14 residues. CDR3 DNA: TGTGCCAGCAGCTTCAGATCCACAGGGGGCGAGCAGTACTTC. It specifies CASSFRSTGGEQYF.

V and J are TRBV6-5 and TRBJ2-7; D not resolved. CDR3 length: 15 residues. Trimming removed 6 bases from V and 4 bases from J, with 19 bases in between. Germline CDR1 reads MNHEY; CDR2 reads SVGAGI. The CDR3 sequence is CASSRSVIPSYEQYF. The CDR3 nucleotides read TGTGCCAGCAGCCGTTCGGTCATCCCAAGTTACGAGCAGTACTTC.